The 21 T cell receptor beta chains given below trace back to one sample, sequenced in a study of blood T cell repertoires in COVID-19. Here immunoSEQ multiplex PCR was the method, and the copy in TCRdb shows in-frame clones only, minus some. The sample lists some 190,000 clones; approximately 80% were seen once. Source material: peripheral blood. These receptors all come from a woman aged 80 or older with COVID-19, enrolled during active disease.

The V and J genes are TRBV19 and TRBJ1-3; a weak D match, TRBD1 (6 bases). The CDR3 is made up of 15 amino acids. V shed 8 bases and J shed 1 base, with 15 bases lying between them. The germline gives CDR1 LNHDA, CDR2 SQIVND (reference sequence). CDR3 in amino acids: CASAVQGGSGNTIYF. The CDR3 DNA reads TGTGCCAGTGCGGTACAGGGAGGGTCTGGAAACACCATATATTTT.

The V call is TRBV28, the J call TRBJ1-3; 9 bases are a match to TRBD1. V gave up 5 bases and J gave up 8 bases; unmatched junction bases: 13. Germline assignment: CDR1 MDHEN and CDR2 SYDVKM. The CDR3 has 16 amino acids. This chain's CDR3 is CASSILSWTGVYTIYF. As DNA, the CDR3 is TGTGCCAGCAGTATCCTCTCTTGGACAGGGGTGTACACCATATATTTT.

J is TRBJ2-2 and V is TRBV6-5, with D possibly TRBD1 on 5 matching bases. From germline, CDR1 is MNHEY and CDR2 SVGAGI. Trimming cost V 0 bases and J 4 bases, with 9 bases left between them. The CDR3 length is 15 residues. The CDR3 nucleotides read TGTGCCAGCAGTTACTCGAAAGGGGTCACCGGGGAGCTGTTTTTT. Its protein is CASSYSKGVTGELFF.

The CDR3 DNA follows: TGTGCCAGCAGCTTAGAAGGCCGCGGGGTCGTGGACACTGAAGCTTTCTTT. This gives the protein CASSLEGRGVVDTEAFF. V is TRBV7-3 and J is TRBJ1-1; D unresolved. The V end lost 2 bases, the J end lost 3 bases, and 19 bases lay between the germline ends. Germline V gives CDR1 SGHTA, CDR2 FQGTGA. The CDR3 covers 17 residues. The full variable domain, with the rest looked up from reference TRBV7-3 and TRBJ1-1, is GAGVSQTPSNKVTEKGKYVELRCDPISGHTALYWYRQSLGQGPEFLIYFQGTGAADDSGLPNDRFFAVRPEGSVSTLKIQRTERGDSAVYLCASSLEGRGVVDTEAFFGQGTRLTVV.

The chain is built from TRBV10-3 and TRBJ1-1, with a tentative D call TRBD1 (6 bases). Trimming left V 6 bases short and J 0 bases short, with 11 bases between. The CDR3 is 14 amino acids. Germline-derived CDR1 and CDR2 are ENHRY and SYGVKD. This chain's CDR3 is CAIREGHVNTEAFF. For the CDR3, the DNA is TGTGCCATCAGAGAGGGACACGTGAACACTGAAGCTTTCTTT.

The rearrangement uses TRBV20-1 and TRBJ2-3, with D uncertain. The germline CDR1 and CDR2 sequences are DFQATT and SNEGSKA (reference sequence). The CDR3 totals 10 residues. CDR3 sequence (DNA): TGCAGCCTCAGGCGTGAAACGCAGTATTTT. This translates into CSLRRETQYF.

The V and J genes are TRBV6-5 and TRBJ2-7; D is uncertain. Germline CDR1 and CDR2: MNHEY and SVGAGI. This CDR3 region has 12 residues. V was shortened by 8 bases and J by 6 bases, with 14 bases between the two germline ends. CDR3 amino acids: CASLLGRGEQYF. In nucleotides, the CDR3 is TGTGCCAGCCTTCTGGGCCGTGGCGAGCAGTACTTC.

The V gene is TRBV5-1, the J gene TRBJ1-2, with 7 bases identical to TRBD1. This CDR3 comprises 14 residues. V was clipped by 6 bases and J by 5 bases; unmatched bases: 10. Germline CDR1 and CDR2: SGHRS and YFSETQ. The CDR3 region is CASNKDGTAYGYTF. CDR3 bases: TGCGCCAGCAACAAAGATGGGACAGCTTATGGCTACACCTTC.

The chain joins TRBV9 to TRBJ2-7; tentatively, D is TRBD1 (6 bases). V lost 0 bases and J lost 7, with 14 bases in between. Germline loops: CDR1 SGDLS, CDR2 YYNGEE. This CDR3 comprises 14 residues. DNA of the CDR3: TGTGCCAGCAGCGTAGAGGCAGGGGTTCAAGAGCAGTACTTC. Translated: CASSVEAGVQEQYF.

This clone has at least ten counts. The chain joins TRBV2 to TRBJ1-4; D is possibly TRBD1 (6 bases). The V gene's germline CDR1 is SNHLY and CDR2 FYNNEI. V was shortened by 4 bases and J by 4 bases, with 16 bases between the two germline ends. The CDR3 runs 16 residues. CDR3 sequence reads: CASSARTVQSNEKLFF. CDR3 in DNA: TGTGCCAGCAGTGCCCGGACAGTTCAGAGTAATGAAAAACTGTTTTTT.

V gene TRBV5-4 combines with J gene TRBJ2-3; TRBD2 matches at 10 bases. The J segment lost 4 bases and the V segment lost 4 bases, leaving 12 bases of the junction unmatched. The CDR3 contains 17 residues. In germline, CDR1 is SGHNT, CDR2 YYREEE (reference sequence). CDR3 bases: TGTGCCAGCAGCCCCCGTTTAGCGGGGGGTGCGGCAGATACGCAGTATTTT. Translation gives CASSPRLAGGAADTQYF.

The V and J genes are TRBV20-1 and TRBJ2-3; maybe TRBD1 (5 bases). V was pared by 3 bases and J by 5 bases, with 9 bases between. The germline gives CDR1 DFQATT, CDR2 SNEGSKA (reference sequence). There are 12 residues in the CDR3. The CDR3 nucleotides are TGCAGTGCTAGTAGGGGTGGAGATACGCAGTATTTT. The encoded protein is CSASRGGDTQYF.

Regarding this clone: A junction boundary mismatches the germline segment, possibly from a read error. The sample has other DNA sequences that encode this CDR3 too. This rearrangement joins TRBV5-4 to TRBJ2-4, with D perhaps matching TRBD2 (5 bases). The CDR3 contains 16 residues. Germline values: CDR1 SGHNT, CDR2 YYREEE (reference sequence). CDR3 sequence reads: CASSLGPRAGKDIQYF. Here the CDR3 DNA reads TGTGCCAGCAGCTTAGGACCGCGGGCAGGCAAAGACATTCAGTACTTC.

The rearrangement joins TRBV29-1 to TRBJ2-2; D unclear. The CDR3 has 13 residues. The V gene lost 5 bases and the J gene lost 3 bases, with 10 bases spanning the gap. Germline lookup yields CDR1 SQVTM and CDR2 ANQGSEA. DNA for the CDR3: TGCAGCGTTCATGGAGACGACACCGGGGAGCTGTTTTTT. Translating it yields CSVHGDDTGELFF.

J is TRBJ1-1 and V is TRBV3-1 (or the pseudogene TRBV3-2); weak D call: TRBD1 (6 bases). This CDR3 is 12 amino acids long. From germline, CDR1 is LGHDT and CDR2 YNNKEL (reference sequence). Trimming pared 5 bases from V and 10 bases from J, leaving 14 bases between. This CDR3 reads CASSSGVSGAFF. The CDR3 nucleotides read TGTGCCAGCAGCTCAGGGGTTTCTGGAGCTTTCTTT.

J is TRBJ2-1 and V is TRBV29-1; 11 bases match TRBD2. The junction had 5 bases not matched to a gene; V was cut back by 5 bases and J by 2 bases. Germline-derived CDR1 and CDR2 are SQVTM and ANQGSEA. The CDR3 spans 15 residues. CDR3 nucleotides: TGCAGCGTTCTTGGGACTAGCGGAACCTACAATGAGCAGTTCTTC. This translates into CSVLGTSGTYNEQFF.

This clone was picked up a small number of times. This CDR3 is CASSTGVAFF. Here the CDR3 DNA reads TGTGCCAGCAGTACAGGGGTGGCTTTCTTT. V and J are TRBV12-3 or TRBV12-4 and TRBJ1-1, with 7 bases aligning to TRBD1. After removal of 5 bases from V and 11 bases from J, the junction contained 2 bases not matched to a gene. This CDR3 region has 10 residues.

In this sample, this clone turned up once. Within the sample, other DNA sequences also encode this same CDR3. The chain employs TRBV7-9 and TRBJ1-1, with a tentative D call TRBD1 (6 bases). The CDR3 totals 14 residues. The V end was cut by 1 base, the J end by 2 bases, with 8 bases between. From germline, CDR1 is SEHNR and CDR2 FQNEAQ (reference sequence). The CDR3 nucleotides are TGTGCCAGCAGCTTAGGGACAGCCAACACTGAAGCTTTCTTT. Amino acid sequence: CASSLGTANTEAFF. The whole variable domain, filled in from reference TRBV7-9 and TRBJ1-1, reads DTGVSQNPRHKITKRGQNVTFRCDPISEHNRLYWYRQTLGQGPEFLTYFQNEAQLEKSRLLSDRFSAERPKGSFSTLEIQRTEQGDSAMYLCASSLGTANTEAFFGQGTRLTVV.

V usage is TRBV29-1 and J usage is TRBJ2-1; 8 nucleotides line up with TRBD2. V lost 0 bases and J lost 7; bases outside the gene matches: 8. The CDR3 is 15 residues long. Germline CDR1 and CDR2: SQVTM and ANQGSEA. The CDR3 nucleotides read TGCAGCGTTGAAGACTCGGGGGGGCGGTTTAATGAGCAGTTCTTC. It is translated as CSVEDSGGRFNEQFF.

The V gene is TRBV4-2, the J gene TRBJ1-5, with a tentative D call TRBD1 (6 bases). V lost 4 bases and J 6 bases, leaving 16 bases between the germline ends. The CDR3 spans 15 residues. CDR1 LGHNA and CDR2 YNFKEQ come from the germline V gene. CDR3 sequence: CASSREQGAGQPQHF. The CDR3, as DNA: TGTGCCAGCAGCCGAGAACAGGGCGCGGGTCAGCCCCAGCATTTT.

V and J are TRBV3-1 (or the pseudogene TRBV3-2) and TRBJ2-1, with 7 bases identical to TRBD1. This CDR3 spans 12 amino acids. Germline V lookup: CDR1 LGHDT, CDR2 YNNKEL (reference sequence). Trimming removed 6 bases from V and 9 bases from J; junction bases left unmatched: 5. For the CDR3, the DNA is TGTGCCAGCAGAAGGACAGGTGGTGAGCAGTTCTTC. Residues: CASRRTGGEQFF.